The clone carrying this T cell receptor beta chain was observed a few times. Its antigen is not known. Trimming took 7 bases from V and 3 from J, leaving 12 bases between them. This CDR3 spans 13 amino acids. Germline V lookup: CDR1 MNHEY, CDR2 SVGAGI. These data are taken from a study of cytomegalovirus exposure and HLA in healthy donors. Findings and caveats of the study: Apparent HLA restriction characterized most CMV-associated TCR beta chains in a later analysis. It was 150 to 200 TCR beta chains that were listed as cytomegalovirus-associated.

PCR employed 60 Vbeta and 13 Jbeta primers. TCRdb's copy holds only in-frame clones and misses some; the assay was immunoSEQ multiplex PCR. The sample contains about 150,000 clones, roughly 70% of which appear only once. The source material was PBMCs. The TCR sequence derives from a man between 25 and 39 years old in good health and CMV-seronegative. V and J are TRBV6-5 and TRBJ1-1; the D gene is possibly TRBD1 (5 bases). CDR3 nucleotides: TGTGCCAGCAAGCCAGGGATGGACACTGAAGCTTTCTTT. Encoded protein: CASKPGMDTEAFF.